The sequence of this T cell receptor beta chain was determined in a study of blood T cell repertoires in COVID-19. About the research overall: Acute-phase and convalescent COVID-19 samples originated in the United States, Italy and Spain. T cells, B-cell-depleted T cells, or PBMCs provided the cDNA or gDNA that served as material.

Germline V gene sequence: CDR1 GTSNPN, CDR2 SVGIG (reference sequence). This CDR3 comprises 12 residues. Deletions cut 0 bases from V and 10 bases from J, with 12 bases between. Authors' data handling: Estimated nucleated cell counts came from reference gene primer amplification. Libraries were prepared by immunoSEQ multiplex PCR; TCRdb keeps only in-frame clonotypes and omits some of them. D and trimming come from the DNA, and the V and J calls and clone size come from that table. This sample has 200,000 or so clones, with 86% found just once. A single count supports this clone. The rearrangement joins TRBV30 to TRBJ1-1; D is undetermined. Sequencing used peripheral blood. The sequence came from a man older than 75 with acute or convalescent COVID-19. This CDR3 is CAWSVEGLVAFF. CDR3 in DNA: TGTGCCTGGAGTGTAGAGGGCCTGGTAGCTTTCTTT.